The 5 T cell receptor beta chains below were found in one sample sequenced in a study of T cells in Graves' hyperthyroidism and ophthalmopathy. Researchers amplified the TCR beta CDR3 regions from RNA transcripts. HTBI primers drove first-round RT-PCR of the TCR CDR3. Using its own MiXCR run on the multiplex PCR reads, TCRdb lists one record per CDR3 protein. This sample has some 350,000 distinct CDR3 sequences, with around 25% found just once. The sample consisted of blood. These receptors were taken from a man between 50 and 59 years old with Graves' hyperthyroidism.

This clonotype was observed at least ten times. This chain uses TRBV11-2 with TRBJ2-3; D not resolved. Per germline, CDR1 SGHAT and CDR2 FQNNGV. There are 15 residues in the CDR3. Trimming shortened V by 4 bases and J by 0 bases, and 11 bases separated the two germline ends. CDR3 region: CASSSILTSTDTQYF. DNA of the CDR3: TGTGCCAGCAGCTCAATCCTAACTAGCACAGATACGCAGTATTTT. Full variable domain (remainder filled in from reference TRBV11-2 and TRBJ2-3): EAGVAQSPRYKIIEKRQSVAFWCNPISGHATLYWYQQILGQGPKLLIQFQNNGVVDDSQLPKDRFSAERLKGVDSTLKIQPAKLEDSAVYLCASSSILTSTDTQYFGPGTRLTVL.

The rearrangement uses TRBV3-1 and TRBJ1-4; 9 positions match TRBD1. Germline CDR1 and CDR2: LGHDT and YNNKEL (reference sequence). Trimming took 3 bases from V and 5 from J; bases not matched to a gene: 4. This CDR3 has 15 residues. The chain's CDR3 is CASSHPGTGNEKLFF. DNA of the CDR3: TGTGCCAGCAGCCACCCTGGGACAGGGAATGAAAAACTGTTTTTT.

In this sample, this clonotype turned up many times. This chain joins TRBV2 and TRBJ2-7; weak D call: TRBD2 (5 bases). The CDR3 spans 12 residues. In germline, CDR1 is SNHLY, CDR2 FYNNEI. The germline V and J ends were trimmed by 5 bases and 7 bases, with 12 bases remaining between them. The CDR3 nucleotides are TGTGCCAGCAGTCTCCTAACGGGAGAGCAGTACTTC. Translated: CASSLLTGEQYF.

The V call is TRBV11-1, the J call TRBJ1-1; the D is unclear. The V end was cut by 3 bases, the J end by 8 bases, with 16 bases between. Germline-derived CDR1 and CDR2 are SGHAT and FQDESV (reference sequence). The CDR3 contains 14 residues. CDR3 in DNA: TGTGCCAGCAGCTTGGCCTTTATCTGGACGGAAGCTTTCTTT. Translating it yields CASSLAFIWTEAFF.

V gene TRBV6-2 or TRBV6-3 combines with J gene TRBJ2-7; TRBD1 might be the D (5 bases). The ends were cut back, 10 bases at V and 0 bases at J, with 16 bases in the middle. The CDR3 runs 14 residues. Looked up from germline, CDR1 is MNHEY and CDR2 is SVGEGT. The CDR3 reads CATQQDQSSYEQYF. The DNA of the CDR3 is TGTGCCACCCAACAGGACCAGAGCTCCTACGAGCAGTACTTC.